A selection of T cell receptor beta chains follows, all from one sample in a study of blood T cell repertoires in COVID-19. The protocol was immunoSEQ multiplex PCR, while the TCRdb copy is restricted to in-frame clones and leaves out a portion. The sample records hundreds of thousands of clones, about nine tenths being singletons. Sequenced input: PBMCs or T cells enriched from blood (not recorded which). The receptors come from a woman aged 45-59 years who had recovered from COVID-19. CDR3s include the opening cysteine and the closing phenylalanine or tryptophan. The D gene is left open where the match is weak. Rows may omit the clone size; those that give it use once, few, many or a size class.

abundance: .
d_gene: .
v_gene: TRBV7-3
j_gene: TRBJ1-2
CDR3aa: CASSLGIQGQGGGYTF
CDR3nt: TGTGCCAGCAGCTTGGGGATACAGGGTCAAGGAGGAGGCTACACCTTC

abundance: .
d_gene: .
v_gene: TRBV6-1
j_gene: TRBJ2-1
CDR3aa: CASSSHRVGDNEQFF
CDR3nt: TGTGCCAGCAGTTCCCACAGGGTGGGAGACAATGAGCAGTTCTTC

abundance: .
d_gene: .
v_gene: TRBV5-1
j_gene: TRBJ2-1
CDR3aa: CASSGGVGGSSYNEQFF
CDR3nt: TGCGCCAGCAGCGGGGGCGTAGGCGGGAGCTCCTACAATGAGCAGTTCTTC

abundance: .
d_gene: .
v_gene: TRBV24-1
j_gene: TRBJ2-2
CDR3aa: CATSDLDRSNTGELFF
CDR3nt: TGTGCCACCAGTGATTTGGACAGATCGAACACCGGGGAGCTGTTTTTT

abundance: once
d_gene: .
v_gene: TRBV6-5
j_gene: TRBJ2-5
CDR3aa: CASSYTPGGGETQYF
CDR3nt: TGTGCCAGCAGTTACACCCCAGGGGGAGGAGAGACCCAGTACTTC

abundance: .
d_gene: .
v_gene: TRBV5-8
j_gene: TRBJ2-7
CDR3aa: CASSLVLGVLSHEQYF
CDR3nt: TGTGCCAGCAGCTTGGTTCTGGGAGTTCTTTCCCACGAGCAGTACTTC

abundance: .
d_gene: .
v_gene: TRBV6-4
j_gene: TRBJ1-2
CDR3aa: CASRDSGKVYTF
CDR3nt: TGTGCCAGCAGAGATTCCGGGAAGGTCTACACCTTC

abundance: .
d_gene: .
v_gene: TRBV5-4
j_gene: TRBJ2-5
CDR3aa: CASSPRAGSPSGETQYF
CDR3nt: TGTGCCAGCAGCCCCAGAGCTGGCAGCCCATCGGGGGAGACCCAGTACTTC

abundance: .
d_gene: TRBD1
v_gene: TRBV30
j_gene: TRBJ1-5
CDR3aa: CAWSVIGTGGQPQHF
CDR3nt: TGTGCCTGGAGTGTAATTGGGACAGGGGGCCAGCCCCAGCATTTT

abundance: once
d_gene: TRBD2
v_gene: TRBV13
j_gene: TRBJ2-3
CDR3aa: CASSGGLAKDSTDTQYF
CDR3nt: TGTGCCAGCAGCGGGGGACTAGCGAAAGATAGCACAGATACGCAGTATTTT